This TCR beta chain was captured by sequencing in a study of preoperative IRX-2 immunotherapy in early breast cancer (dated by TCRdb to the late 2010s). The germline V gene yields SGHVS for CDR1 and FNYEAQ for CDR2. V lost 5 bases and J lost 9 bases, and the count of bases not matched to a germline gene is 8. The CDR3 covers 14 residues, taking in both the cysteine and the phenylalanine. Just CDR3 DNA is preserved here, 42 bases in frame from base 1. The library was prepared using the immunoSEQ multiplex PCR assay. The table was pulled from immuneACCESS by TCRdb, which kept in-frame rearrangements only. Such tables lose some clones; where checked, under half of the loss comes from unresolved V genes, and the rest has no known cause. The sample yields around 40,000 clones; roughly 94% were counted once. About 1.6% of the sample comes from the top ten. Concerning this clone: No cognate antigen has been identified for it. No per-base quality is available; no much larger clone lies one base away.

The meaning of the sample's treatment or condition label: preoperative locoregional IRX-2 cytokine immunotherapy. The samples were obtained from a phase Ib study that tested preoperative, locoregional IRX-2 cytokine immunotherapy designed to prime immune responses. The donors were early-stage breast cancer patients who were given IRX-2 prior to surgery. This material consisted of tumor tissue, taken after IRX-2 immunotherapy. This sequence uses TRBV7-6 and TRBJ2-1; 9 bases in between match TRBD1. This TCR derives from a human donor with breast cancer. The nucleotide sequence reads TGTGCCAGCAGCCACGGACAGGGGATTAGTGAGCAGTTCTTC. Its product reads: CASSHGQGISEQFF.